Shown below are 20 T cell receptor beta chains from a single sample sequenced in a study of shared clonotypes between healthy human individuals. Sequenced by immunoSEQ multiplex PCR; TCRdb stores in-frame clones only, minus some. The repertoire holds around 300,000 clones, with about nine tenths as singletons. Sequenced input: memory CD8+ T cells sorted from blood. Subset indicated: CD45RO+ cells pooled with CCR7-negative TemRA cells. All receptors come from a man between 18 and 29 years old in good health.

The CDR3 protein is CASSIGTGGNEQYF. The CDR3, as DNA: TGTGCCAGCAGTATAGGGACAGGGGGCAACGAGCAGTACTTC. V is TRBV27 and J is TRBJ2-7, with 12 bases that match TRBD1. This CDR3 region has 14 residues. V shed 5 bases and J 5 bases; nucleotides not matched to a gene: 4. Germline V gene lookup returns CDR1 MNHEY and CDR2 SMNVEV (reference sequence).

The chain combines TRBV11-2 with TRBJ1-5; D uncertain. V dropped 0 bases and J dropped 5 bases, with 8 bases sitting between them. There are 14 residues in the CDR3. The germline V gene encodes CDR1 SGHAT and CDR2 FQNNGV. The CDR3 coding sequence is TGTGCCAGCAGCTTAGATAGGTCTTATCAGCCCCAGCATTTT. It codes for CASSLDRSYQPQHF.

As DNA, the CDR3 is TGTGCCAGCAGTGAAGGCGGGAGTACCGGCTACGAGCAGTACTTC. It is translated as CASSEGGSTGYEQYF. This chain links TRBV2 with TRBJ2-7; TRBD2 matches 7 bases. CDR3 length: 15 residues. Per germline, CDR1 SNHLY and CDR2 FYNNEI. J lost 3 bases, V lost 1 base, and 6 bases had no gene match.

Note on this clone: A far larger clone is one base from this, pointing to a likely read error. This sequence joins TRBV9 and TRBJ2-2, with a tentative D call TRBD2 (6 bases). This CDR3 is built from 15 residues. CDR1 is SGDLS and CDR2 is YYNGEE in the germline V gene. V lost 4 bases and J lost 4, with 14 bases in between. This CDR3 reads CASSLDRAGTGELFF. The CDR3 bases are TGTGCCAGCAGCTTAGACAGAGCGGGCACCGGGGAGCTGTTTTTT.

This clone was observed a single time. The genes are TRBV5-4 and TRBJ1-3, with 9 bases lining up with TRBD1. Germline V gene lookup returns CDR1 SGHNT and CDR2 YYREEE (reference sequence). The CDR3 contains 14 residues. V was clipped by 3 bases and J by 6 bases; unmatched bases: 4. For the CDR3, the DNA is TGTGCCAGCAGCTGGGACAGGGCGGTAAACACCATATATTTT. Its protein is CASSWDRAVNTIYF.

V and J are TRBV19 and TRBJ2-5; a weak D match, TRBD2 (6 bases). Trimming shortened V by 5 bases and J by 2 bases, and 9 bases separated the two germline ends. The CDR3 has 13 amino acids. The germline V gene encodes CDR1 LNHDA and CDR2 SQIVND (reference sequence). CDR3 DNA sequence: TGTGCCAGTAGTCTTAGCGGACAAGAGACCCAGTACTTC. Its translation is CASSLSGQETQYF.

In regard to this clone: Germline and junction disagree at one end, which may indicate a read error. The gene calls are TRBV4-3 and TRBJ2-7, with TRBD1 identical over 7 bases. Germline V gene lookup returns CDR1 LGHNA and CDR2 YSLEER. The CDR3 length is 14 residues. The DNA of the CDR3 is TGCGCCAGCAGCCTCGCGCGAAACAGGGGCTCCGTTTTCTTC. It translates to CASSLARNRGSVFF.

J is TRBJ1-1 and V is TRBV9, with D uncertain. CDR3 length: 15 amino acids. Trimming cost V 3 bases and J 3 bases, with 15 bases left between them. CDR1 SGDLS and CDR2 YYNGEE come from the germline V gene. The CDR3 region has the DNA TGTGCCAGCAGCGCTATGGGCCACGGGGACACTGAAGCTTTCTTT. Translated, it gives CASSAMGHGDTEAFF.

This clone was detected a few times. This rearrangement joins TRBV7-9 to TRBJ2-1, with D hard to call. Deletions cut 3 bases from V and 9 bases from J, with 15 bases between. CDR3 length: 14 amino acids. CDR1 and CDR2 (germline): SEHNR, FQNEAQ (reference sequence). The CDR3, as DNA: TGTGCCAGCAGCTTTTCATGGAGCCGGACTGAGCAGTTCTTC. It specifies CASSFSWSRTEQFF.

The genes are TRBV9 and TRBJ2-7; weak D call: TRBD1 (5 bases). CDR1 is SGDLS and CDR2 is YYNGEE in the germline V gene. The CDR3 is made up of 14 amino acids. The ends were cut back, 0 bases at V and 4 bases at J, with 11 bases in the middle. CDR3 amino acids: CASSVEGNFYEQYF. The CDR3 nucleotides are TGTGCCAGCAGCGTAGAGGGGAACTTTTACGAGCAGTACTTC.

The chain links TRBV11-2 to TRBJ1-1; D call uncertain. V was shortened by 1 base and J by 4 bases, with 7 bases between the two germline ends. CDR1 and CDR2 from the germline V gene are SGHAT and FQNNGV. The length of the CDR3 is 13 residues. The CDR3 region is CASSLGPPTEAFF. CDR3 nucleotide sequence: TGTGCCAGCAGCTTAGGACCTCCCACTGAAGCTTTCTTT.

V and J are TRBV23-1 and TRBJ2-7; TRBD1 aligns across 8 bases. TRBV23-1 is flagged as an ORF with uncertain function. The ends lost 4 bases at V and 5 bases at J; junction bases unmatched: 4. The CDR3 length is 13 residues. The CDR3 reads CASSRRTGNEQYF. CDR3 sequence (DNA): TGCGCCAGCAGTCGACGGACAGGGAACGAGCAGTACTTC.

The rearrangement uses TRBV5-4 and TRBJ2-7, with a weak D call TRBD2 (6 bases). The CDR3 extends over 15 amino acids. V was shortened by 1 base and J by 2 bases, with 13 bases between the two germline ends. Germline V gene sequence: CDR1 SGHNT, CDR2 YYREEE (reference sequence). CDR3 protein: CASSLLSPGAYEQYF. The CDR3 DNA sequence: TGTGCCAGCAGCTTGCTTAGTCCGGGAGCCTACGAGCAGTACTTC.

The chain has TRBV30 and TRBJ2-7; 8 bases match TRBD1. CDR1 is GTSNPN, CDR2 SVGIG, per germline (reference sequence). The junction had 5 bases not matched to a gene; V was cut back by 0 bases and J by 4 bases. This CDR3 comprises 14 residues. In DNA form, the CDR3 reads TGTGCCTGGAGTGTTGGGACAGGACCATACGAGCAGTACTTC. This sequence encodes CAWSVGTGPYEQYF. The full variable domain, rest sourced from reference TRBV30 and TRBJ2-7, is SQTIHQWPATLVQPVGSPLSLECTVEGTSNPNLYWYRQAAGRGLQLLFYSVGIGQISSEVPQNLSASRPQDRQFILSSKKLLLSDSGFYLCAWSVGTGPYEQYFGPGTRLTVT.

V gene TRBV2 combines with J gene TRBJ2-5; D is uncertain. The V gene's germline CDR1 is SNHLY and CDR2 FYNNEI. Trimming shortened V by 4 bases and J by 2 bases, and 11 bases separated the two germline ends. The CDR3 length is 14 residues. The CDR3 DNA reads TGTGCCAGCAGTGGTAGTTCGGAACAAGAGACCCAGTACTTC. The encoded protein is CASSGSSEQETQYF. The full variable domain, completed using reference TRBV2 and TRBJ2-5, is EPEVTQTPSHQVTQMGQEVILRCVPISNHLYFYWYRQILGQKVEFLVSFYNNEISEKSEIFDDQFSVERPDGSNFTLKIRSTKLEDSAMYFCASSGSSEQETQYFGPGTRLLVL.

This clone was counted once. The CDR3 nucleotides read TGTGCCAGCAGCCCGATCCTACTCTCTGGGGCCAACGTCCTGACTTTC. It encodes CASSPILLSGANVLTF. V and J are TRBV11-2 and TRBJ2-6, with D uncertain. Trimming removed 5 bases at V and 0 bases at J, with 11 bases between. The germline V gene encodes CDR1 SGHAT and CDR2 FQNNGV. The CDR3 spans 16 residues.

The chain couples TRBV28 to TRBJ2-5, with TRBD2 matching over 11 bases. Germline V lookup: CDR1 MDHEN, CDR2 SYDVKM. V dropped 4 bases and J dropped 6; count of bases not matched to a gene: 16. The CDR3 runs to 18 residues. CDR3 DNA: TGTGCCAGCAGTTCCGGGACTAGCGGAGCCGTTTTCGGGCAGACCCAGTACTTC. Translated, it gives CASSSGTSGAVFGQTQYF.

The chain recombines TRBV10-2 with TRBJ2-3; D call uncertain. Trimming cost V 7 bases and J 0 bases, with 11 bases left between them. Looked up from germline, CDR1 is WSHSY and CDR2 is SAAADI. The CDR3 covers 14 residues. CDR3 sequence: CASKAFSSTDTQYF. CDR3 sequence (DNA): TGCGCCAGCAAAGCTTTTTCTAGCACAGATACGCAGTATTTT.

The chain links TRBV27 to TRBJ2-3; D gene ambiguous. V was shortened by 1 base and J by 4 bases, with 6 bases between the two germline ends. CDR3 length: 13 residues. Germline-derived CDR1 and CDR2 are MNHEY and SMNVEV (reference sequence). CDR3 loop: CASSLWVADTQYF. In DNA form, the CDR3 reads TGTGCCAGCAGTTTATGGGTGGCAGATACGCAGTATTTT.

The V and J genes are TRBV4-1 and TRBJ1-2; D perhaps matches TRBD1 (6 bases). Germline V gene data show CDR1 as MGHRA and CDR2 as YSYEKL. V was pared by 2 bases and J by 4 bases, with 11 bases between. The CDR3 runs to 14 residues. Here the CDR3 reads CASSQRGSPYGYTF. The CDR3 bases are TGCGCCAGCAGCCAAAGGGGGTCCCCCTATGGCTACACCTTC.